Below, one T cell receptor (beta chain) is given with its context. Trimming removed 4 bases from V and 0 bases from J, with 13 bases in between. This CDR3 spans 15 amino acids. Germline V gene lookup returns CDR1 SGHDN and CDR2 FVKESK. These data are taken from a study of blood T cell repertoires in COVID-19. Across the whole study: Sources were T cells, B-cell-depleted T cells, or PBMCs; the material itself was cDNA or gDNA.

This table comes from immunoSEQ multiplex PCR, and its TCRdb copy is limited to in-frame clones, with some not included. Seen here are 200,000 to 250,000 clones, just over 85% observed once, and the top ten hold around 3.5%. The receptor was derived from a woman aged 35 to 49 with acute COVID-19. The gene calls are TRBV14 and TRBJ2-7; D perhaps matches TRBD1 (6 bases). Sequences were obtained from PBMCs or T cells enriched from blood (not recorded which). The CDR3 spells CASSPGQGLSYEQYF. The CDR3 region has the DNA TGTGCCAGCAGCCCAGGGCAGGGGCTCTCCTACGAGCAGTACTTC.